The 3 T cell receptor beta chains below come from one sample, sequenced in a study of lung T cells in sarcoidosis with Löfgren's syndrome. Each CDR3 protein gets one entry after TCRdb re-called the reads with MiXCR. Among 55,000 to 80,000 distinct CDR3 sequences listed, 21% were seen once. Sequenced material: CD4+ T cells from PBMCs. These receptors came from a human donor with sarcoidosis (Löfgren's syndrome or another form), or a control subject (not recorded which).

This clonotype was seen at least ten times. V usage is TRBV11-2 and J usage is TRBJ2-3; TRBD2 matches at 13 bases. With 5 bases clipped from V and 8 bases from J, the junction kept 7 bases outside the gene matches. Germline-derived CDR1 and CDR2 are SGHAT and FQNNGV. The CDR3 has 15 residues. In DNA form, the CDR3 reads TGTGCCAGCAGCCCTCGGACTAGCGGGAGTTTTACGCAGTATTTT. Residues: CASSPRTSGSFTQYF. Supplemented by reference TRBV11-2 and TRBJ2-3, the full variable domain reads EAGVAQSPRYKIIEKRQSVAFWCNPISGHATLYWYQQILGQGPKLLIQFQNNGVVDDSQLPKDRFSAERLKGVDSTLKIQPAKLEDSAVYLCASSPRTSGSFTQYFGPGTRLTVL.

For this clonotype: A read error is likely, as this CDR3 ends without the conserved phenylalanine or tryptophan. For the CDR3, the DNA is TGCAGTGCTAGGAGGGACAGGGAGGGAAATGAAGCTTTCCTT. This translates into CSARRDREGNEAFL. The chain is built from TRBV20-1 and TRBJ1-1; 9 bases are a match to TRBD1. The CDR3 runs 14 residues. V trimming: 3 bases; J trimming: 7 bases; junction bases outside the gene matches: 9. Germline loops: CDR1 DFQATT, CDR2 SNEGSKA (reference sequence).

This clonotype came up many times. In nucleotides, the CDR3 is TGTGCCAGCAGTGACCACCGAGGCACAGATACGCAGTATTTT. This translates into CASSDHRGTDTQYF. The chain has TRBV6-1 and TRBJ2-3; D is unresolved. V dropped 3 bases and J dropped 1 base, with 8 bases sitting between them. There are 14 residues in the CDR3. CDR1 is MNHNS and CDR2 is SASEGT in the germline V gene.